This T cell receptor beta chain is drawn from a study of T cells after posttransplantation cyclophosphamide. Concerning this clone: The antigen remains undetermined.

Busulfan-fludarabine conditioning, marrow transplant, and cyclophosphamide on days +3 and +4 were administered. This table comes from immunoSEQ multiplex PCR, and its TCRdb copy is limited to in-frame clones, with some not included. The sample includes 1,500 to 2,000 clones, more than 65% of them seen just once. Study conclusions and caveats: Blood and skin or GI T cell repertoires showed limited TRB overlap.

Deletions cut 3 bases from V and 4 bases from J, with 17 bases between. This CDR3 region has 16 residues. Germline V gene sequence: CDR1 SGHRS, CDR2 YFSETQ. The sample consisted of PBMCs, taken around 280 days after allogeneic stem cell transplant with posttransplant cyclophosphamide. The J gene is TRBJ2-1, the V gene TRBV5-1; D is perhaps TRBD1 (6 bases). The receptor was isolated from a male patient aged 30 to 40 who received an allogeneic stem cell transplant from a related donor, was CMV-positive, and had acute GVHD only. Part of the T cells may come from the graft donor. This chain's CDR3 is CASSSVRDTNYNEQFF. The CDR3 coding sequence is TGCGCCAGCAGCTCTGTCCGGGACACCAATTACAATGAGCAGTTCTTC.